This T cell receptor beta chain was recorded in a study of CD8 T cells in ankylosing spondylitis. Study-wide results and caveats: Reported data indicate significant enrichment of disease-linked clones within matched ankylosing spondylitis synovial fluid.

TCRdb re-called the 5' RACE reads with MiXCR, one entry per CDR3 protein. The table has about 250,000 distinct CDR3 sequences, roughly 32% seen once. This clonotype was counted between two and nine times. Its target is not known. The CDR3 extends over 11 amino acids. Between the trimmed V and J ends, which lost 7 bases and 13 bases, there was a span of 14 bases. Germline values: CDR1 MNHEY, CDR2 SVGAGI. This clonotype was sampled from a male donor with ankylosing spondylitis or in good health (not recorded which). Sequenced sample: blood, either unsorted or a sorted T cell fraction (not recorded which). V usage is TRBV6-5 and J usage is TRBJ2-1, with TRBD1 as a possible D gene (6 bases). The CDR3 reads CASTTGTEQFF. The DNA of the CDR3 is TGTGCCAGCACCACAGGGACCGAACAGTTCTTC.